The rows below give T cell receptor beta chains drawn from one sample of a study of blood T cells in healthy people across ages. Via MiXCR, TCRdb re-called the 5' RACE reads, giving one row per CDR3 protein. The table lists about 1.5 million distinct CDR3 sequences, roughly 43% of them singletons, with around 4% in the top ten. Sequencing was performed on blood. All receptors derive from a woman between 18 and 29 years old in good health. CDR3s include the opening cysteine and the closing phenylalanine or tryptophan. A D gene is named only where the DNA matches it firmly. Expanded clones are given a class, and other clones once, few, many or no size at all.

J gene: TRBJ2-4
clone size: .
V gene: TRBV4-2
D gene: .
CDR3 DNA: TGTGCCAGCAGCCAGGAAGCGGGTGTGGGTTACAATGAGCAGTACTTC
CDR3 protein: CASSQEAGVGYNEQYF

J gene: TRBJ1-2
clone size: few
V gene: TRBV12-3/TRBV12-4
D gene: .
CDR3 DNA: TGTGCCAGCAGTGCTGGGGGTGGCAGCTACACCTTC
CDR3 protein: CASSAGGGSYTF

J gene: TRBJ2-3
clone size: .
V gene: TRBV28
D gene: .
CDR3 DNA: TGTGCCAGCAGTCCTGCGGGCGAGGTGGGCACAGATACGCAGTATTTT
CDR3 protein: CASSPAGEVGTDTQYF

J gene: TRBJ2-7
clone size: .
V gene: TRBV7-2
D gene: TRBD2
CDR3 DNA: TGTGCCAGCAGCTCCAGTTGGGATAGCGGGAGGGGCTACGAGCAGTACTTC
CDR3 protein: CASSSSWDSGRGYEQYF

J gene: TRBJ2-7
clone size: .
V gene: TRBV7-9
D gene: TRBD2
CDR3 DNA: TGTGCCAGCAGCTTAGACAGGACTAGCGGCACCGACGAGCAGTACTTC
CDR3 protein: CASSLDRTSGTDEQYF

J gene: TRBJ2-7
clone size: .
V gene: TRBV29-1
D gene: .
CDR3 DNA: TGCATCGTTGAATCTCCAACCTACGAGCAGTACTTC
CDR3 protein: CIVESPTYEQYF

J gene: TRBJ2-3
clone size: few
V gene: TRBV2
D gene: .
CDR3 DNA: TGTGCCAGCAGTGACGGGAGTAACACAGATACGCAGTATTTT
CDR3 protein: CASSDGSNTDTQYF

J gene: TRBJ1-1
clone size: .
V gene: TRBV30
D gene: .
CDR3 DNA: TGTGCCTGGAGTGTATTTGCGGCCGCTAAAACTGAAGCTTTCTTT
CDR3 protein: CAWSVFAAAKTEAFF

J gene: TRBJ2-6
clone size: .
V gene: TRBV7-6
D gene: .
CDR3 DNA: TGTGCCAGCAGCTTATCATCGTACTCTGGGGCCAACGTCCTGACTTTC
CDR3 protein: CASSLSSYSGANVLTF

J gene: TRBJ2-5
clone size: .
V gene: TRBV7-9
D gene: TRBD2
CDR3 DNA: TGTGCCAGCAGCCTCGGGATAGCGGGAGTCTTTGGTACAGAGACCCAGTACTTC
CDR3 protein: CASSLGIAGVFGTETQYF

J gene: TRBJ2-3
clone size: few
V gene: TRBV12-3/TRBV12-4
D gene: .
CDR3 DNA: TGTGCCAGCAGTGTAGACCAATCAGATACGCAGTATTTT
CDR3 protein: CASSVDQSDTQYF

J gene: TRBJ2-3
clone size: .
V gene: TRBV20-1
D gene: TRBD2
CDR3 DNA: TGCAGTGCTACCGGACTAGCGGGGGGGGTAACAGATACGCAGTATTTT
CDR3 protein: CSATGLAGGVTDTQYF

J gene: TRBJ2-5
clone size: few
V gene: TRBV12-5
D gene: TRBD2
CDR3 DNA: TGTGCTAGTGCGATCGCGGGGGGGCGTCTAGAGACCCAGTACTTC
CDR3 protein: CASAIAGGRLETQYF

J gene: TRBJ1-5
clone size: .
V gene: TRBV15
D gene: .
CDR3 DNA: TGTGCCACCAGCAGAGATTTGGGTAGCAATCAGCCCCAGCATTTT
CDR3 protein: CATSRDLGSNQPQHF

J gene: TRBJ2-7
clone size: .
V gene: TRBV7-8
D gene: .
CDR3 DNA: TGTGCCAGCAGCTTAGATGGGGTAAGGACAGACGACAATGAGCAGTACTTC
CDR3 protein: CASSLDGVRTDDNEQYF

J gene: TRBJ1-1
clone size: few
V gene: TRBV20-1
D gene: .
CDR3 DNA: TGCAGTGCTAGAGACCAGGTAGAGACTGAAGCTTTCTTT
CDR3 protein: CSARDQVETEAFF

J gene: TRBJ2-3
clone size: few
V gene: TRBV5-6
D gene: .
CDR3 DNA: TGTGCCAGCGCGAGAGTTGGCACAGATACGCAGTATTTT
CDR3 protein: CASARVGTDTQYF

J gene: TRBJ1-2
clone size: few
V gene: TRBV6-2/TRBV6-3
D gene: .
CDR3 DNA: TGTGCCAGCAGTGACTCCTACCGAGGATATGGCTACACCTTC
CDR3 protein: CASSDSYRGYGYTF

J gene: TRBJ2-1
clone size: .
V gene: TRBV28
D gene: .
CDR3 DNA: TGTGCCAGCATCAGAAGCGGAAACAATGAGCAGTTCTTC
CDR3 protein: CASIRSGNNEQFF

J gene: TRBJ1-4
clone size: once
V gene: TRBV12-3/TRBV12-4
D gene: TRBD1
CDR3 DNA: TGTGCCAGCAGGATTAAACAGGGGGCCCTGTTTTTT
CDR3 protein: CASRIKQGALFF

J gene: TRBJ1-2
clone size: .
V gene: TRBV4-1
D gene: .
CDR3 DNA: TGCGCCAGCAGCCACCCTCCTTTAAAGGCTTATGGCTACACCTTC
CDR3 protein: CASSHPPLKAYGYTF

J gene: TRBJ2-7
clone size: .
V gene: TRBV27
D gene: .
CDR3 DNA: TGTGCCAGCGGTTTTGCAGGAAGCTCCTACGAGCAGTACTTC
CDR3 protein: CASGFAGSSYEQYF

J gene: TRBJ1-2
clone size: .
V gene: TRBV28
D gene: .
CDR3 DNA: TGTGCCAGCCTTCCCCAGGGATCTAACTATGGCTACACCTTC
CDR3 protein: CASLPQGSNYGYTF